This TCR beta chain was profiled in a study of identical twins (TCRdb year 2016). In the study overall: TCR alpha and beta repertoires from monozygotic twins, unrelated adults of various ages and cord blood were deep-sequenced to test whether fetal clonotypes persist. Replicate twin experiments were performed at different times using different library preparation protocols to rule out contamination. On the study overall, not on this receptor specifically: Fewer insertions were carried by abundant cord blood beta clonotypes, a similar but weaker trend appeared in young adult naive repertoires, and no such trend appeared in memory repertoires. Invariant T cells such as MAIT and iNKT could partly confound zero-insertion analyses, although diverse VJ usage argued against such confounding for most clonotypes. Because the same donors could not be followed over many years, the conclusions depended on cross-sectional statistical analysis. In monozygotic twins, out-of-frame TCR alpha sharing was systematically underestimated by recombination models, although the models agreed with sharing between unrelated individuals. Compared with coincidental sharing between unrelated individuals, out-of-frame TCR alpha sequences shared between twins had an excess of sequences with low generation probability. Excess twin sharing in beta out-of-frame sequences was weaker because fewer shared sequences lowered the signal-to-noise ratio.

This clonotype has only a few counts. The specificity of this receptor is unknown. No much larger clone exists at a distance of one base, and base qualities are not known. From V the trimming removes 1 base and from J it removes 2 bases, while the gene matches leave 11 bases of the junction unaccounted for. Looking up the germline V gene yields CDR1 LGHNA and CDR2 YNFKEQ. Inclusive of the bounding cysteine and phenylalanine, the CDR3 is 20 residues long. Left in the record is the CDR3 DNA by itself, 60 bases read in frame from the first base. Library creation used 5' RACE. The run used an Illumina HiSeq 2000. A universal primer binding site was added through template switching, and the final cDNA carried a unique molecular identifier so that TCR cDNA molecules could be counted accurately. Specific primers in the conserved constant-segment region were used to synthesize first-strand cDNA for the TCR alpha and beta chains. Each cDNA library was double barcoded, with a SMART-Mk sample barcode plus Illumina barcodes, to control for contamination. TruSeq adapter sequences, together with Illumina sample barcodes, were added in two successive PCR steps. The TCR alpha and beta cDNA libraries were sequenced on the Illumina HiSeq platform using custom primers. The published analysis was carried out like this. MiGEC was used to process raw reads and extract unique molecular identifiers, and MiXCR was used to find CDR3 positions. For each individual, recombination models were inferred using an EM algorithm with the repgenHMM and IGoR tools. Shared clonotype analysis was performed with the tcR package in R, normalizing sharing by the product of cloneset sizes. To study raw recombination without the effects of thymic and clonal selection, out-of-frame nonproductive sequences were analyzed. TCRdb ran its own pipeline on the public reads, namely fastp trimming at Q25 and MiXCR clone calling, and kept in-frame beta chains. Rows matching on CDR3 protein sequence are summarized as one entry with the most common DNA and genes. The V and J calls come from TCRdb's annotation, not from the publication. Counted in this sample were 260,000 or so distinct CDR3 sequences; 7.5% of them appeared once. The ten largest clones capture 5% to 6% of the sample.

Every donor was a healthy Caucasian. Three pairs of female monozygotic twins, all aged roughly 18 to 30 years, made up the twin cohort. CD4+ and CD8+ T cell populations were isolated with positive isolation kits from Invitrogen. A further study also used this sample, focusing on yellow fever vaccine responses in identical twins. Reported in the second study: According to the authors, the vaccine-induced T cell response in identical twins seemed to be partly convergent and partly specific to each individual. The study precisely tracked vaccine-responding T cell clones in identical twins.

This receptor was taken from a young woman in good health. The sequence joins TRBV4-2 to TRBJ2-3, with 14 central nucleotides matching TRBD2. Sequencing used CD8+ T cells sorted from blood. The base sequence is TGTGCCAGCAGCCAAGGTCCCGGGACTAGCGGGGGAAGGTCCACAGATACGCAGTATTTT. Its protein is CASSQGPGTSGGRSTDTQYF.